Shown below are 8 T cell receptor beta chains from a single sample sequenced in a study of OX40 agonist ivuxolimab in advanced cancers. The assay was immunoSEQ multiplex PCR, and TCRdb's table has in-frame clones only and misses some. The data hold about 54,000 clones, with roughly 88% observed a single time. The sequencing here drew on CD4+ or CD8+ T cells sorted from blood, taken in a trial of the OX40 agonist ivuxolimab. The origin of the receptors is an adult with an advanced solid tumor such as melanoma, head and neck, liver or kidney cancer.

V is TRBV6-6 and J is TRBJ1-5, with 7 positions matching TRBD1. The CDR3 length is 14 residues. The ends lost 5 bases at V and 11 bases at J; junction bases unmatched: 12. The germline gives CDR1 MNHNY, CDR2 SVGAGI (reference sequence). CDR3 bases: TGTGCCAGCAGTACCGGGCCAGGGGGGTCCGCCCAGCATTTT. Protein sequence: CASSTGPGGSAQHF.

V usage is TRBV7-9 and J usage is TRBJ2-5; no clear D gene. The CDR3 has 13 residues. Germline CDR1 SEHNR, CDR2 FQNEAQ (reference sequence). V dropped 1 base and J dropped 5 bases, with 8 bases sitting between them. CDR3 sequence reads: CASSLVPSETQYF. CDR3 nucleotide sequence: TGTGCCAGCAGCTTAGTGCCCTCCGAGACCCAGTACTTC.

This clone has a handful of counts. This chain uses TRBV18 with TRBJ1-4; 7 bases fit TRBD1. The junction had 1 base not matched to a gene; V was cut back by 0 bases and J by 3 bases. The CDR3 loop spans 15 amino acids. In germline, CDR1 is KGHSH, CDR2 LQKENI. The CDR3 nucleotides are TGTGCCAGCTCACCACCGGGACAGCCTAATGAAAAACTGTTTTTT. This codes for CASSPPGQPNEKLFF.

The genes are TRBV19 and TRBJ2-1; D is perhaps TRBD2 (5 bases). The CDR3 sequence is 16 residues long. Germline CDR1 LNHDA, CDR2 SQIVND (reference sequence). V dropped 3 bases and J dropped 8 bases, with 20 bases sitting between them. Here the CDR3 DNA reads TGTGCCAGTAGTATTCAGTGGTCCAGACTACGTGATGAGCAGTTCTTC. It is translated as CASSIQWSRLRDEQFF.

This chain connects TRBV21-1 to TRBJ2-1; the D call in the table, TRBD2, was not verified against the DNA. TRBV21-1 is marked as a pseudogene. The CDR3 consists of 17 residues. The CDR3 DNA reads TGTGCCAGCAGCAAAGGGGGAGTCCCTCCATACGGGGATGAGCAGTTCTTC. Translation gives CASSKGGVPPYGDEQFF.

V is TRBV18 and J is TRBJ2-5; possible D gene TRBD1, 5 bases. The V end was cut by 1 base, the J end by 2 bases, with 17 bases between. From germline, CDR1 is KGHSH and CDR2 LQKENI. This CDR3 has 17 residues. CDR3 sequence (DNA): TGTGCCAGCTCACCACTGGTTCATTCCCAGGGTCAAGAGACCCAGTACTTC. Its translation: CASSPLVHSQGQETQYF.

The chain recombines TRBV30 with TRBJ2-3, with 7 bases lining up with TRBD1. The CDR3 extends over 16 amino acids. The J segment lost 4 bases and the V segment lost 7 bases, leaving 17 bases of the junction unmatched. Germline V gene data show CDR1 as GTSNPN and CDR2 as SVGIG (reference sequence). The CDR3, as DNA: TGTGCCTCGCAACCCGGACAGGTCCTTCACCCAGATACGCAGTATTTT. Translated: CASQPGQVLHPDTQYF.

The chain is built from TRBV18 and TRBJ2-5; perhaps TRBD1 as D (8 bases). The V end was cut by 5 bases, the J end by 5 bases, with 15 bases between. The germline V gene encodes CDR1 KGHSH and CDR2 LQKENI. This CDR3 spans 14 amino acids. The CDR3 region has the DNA TGTGCCAGCTCATACGGACAGGGAGGGGAGACCCAGTACTTC. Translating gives CASSYGQGGETQYF.